This TCR beta chain was obtained from a study of cytomegalovirus exposure and HLA in healthy donors. Study background: Both the approximately 120 validation repertoires and the 600 to 750 first-cohort repertoires used the same platform, as reported by a later analysis.

Some clones are missing from TCRdb's copy, which holds only in-frame ones; the method was immunoSEQ multiplex PCR. The repertoire holds 200,000 or so clones, with 70% to 85% as singletons. V trimming: 1 base; J trimming: 4 bases; junction bases outside the gene matches: 4. Germline V CDR1 and CDR2: LNHDA, SQIVND (reference sequence). This CDR3 has 15 residues. The study, taken as a whole, reports: Cytomegalovirus association was listed for about 180 TCR beta chains. In vitro work confirmed that a few CMV-associated chains recognize CMV antigens.

As to this clone: No antigen is known for it.

The clonotype originates from a woman aged 30 to 39 in good health and CMV-seropositive. The chain has TRBV19 and TRBJ2-1; 7 bases are shared with TRBD2. What was sequenced was PBMCs. Written as DNA, the CDR3 is TGTGCCAGTAGTATAGGACTAGCAACTTACAATGAGCAGTTCTTC. Translation: CASSIGLATYNEQFF. Drawing the rest from reference TRBV19 and TRBJ2-1, the complete variable domain is DGGITQSPKYLFRKEGQNVTLSCEQNLNHDAMYWYRQDPGQGLRLIYYSQIVNDFQKGDIAEGYSVSREKKESFPLTVTSAQKNPTAFYLCASSIGLATYNEQFFGPGTRLTVL.